Detailed here is one T cell receptor beta chain. This sample stems from a study of blood T cell repertoires in COVID-19. On the study more broadly: The origin of the acute and convalescent COVID-19 samples was the United States, Italy and Spain.

The germline V gene has CDR1 GTSNPN and CDR2 SVGIG (reference sequence). The V gene lost 3 bases and the J gene lost 0 bases, with 11 bases spanning the gap. This CDR3 has 14 amino acids. TCRdb's table, derived via immunoSEQ multiplex PCR, lists solely in-frame clones and lacks some. The repertoire holds roughly 41,000 clones, about 90% seen once, with approximately 4.3% in the top ten. The source of this sequence is a man between 60 and 75 years old with acute or convalescent COVID-19. The material sequenced was peripheral blood. The chain uses TRBV30 and TRBJ1-1; tentative D call: TRBD1 (5 bases). Written as DNA, the CDR3 is TGTGCCTGGAGAATTGACAGCTTGAACACTGAAGCTTTCTTT. Translation: CAWRIDSLNTEAFF.